What follows is one T cell receptor (beta chain) and its context. The target antigen is unknown. This entry belongs to a study of T cells in Graves' hyperthyroidism and ophthalmopathy. Findings and caveats of the study: A model of 13 V-J pairs discriminated ophthalmopathy from stable hyperthyroidism. Appearing also in blood were most of the thyroid clonotypes expanded above 0.001.

Clinicians diagnosed patients from clinical symptoms, serum thyroxine and TRAb, thyroid ultrasound and orbital computed tomography. There are 16 residues in the CDR3. Trimming at V came to 7 bases and at J to 0 bases, leaving 10 bases not matched to a gene. Germline CDR1 MNHEY, CDR2 SMNVEV (reference sequence). The investigators amplified TCR beta CDR3 regions from RNA transcripts. The HTBI set primed first-round TCR CDR3 RT-PCR. Via MiXCR, TCRdb re-called the multiplex PCR reads, giving one row per CDR3 protein. This sample yields roughly 570,000 distinct CDR3 sequences, of which 15% to 19% are seen a single time; about 7% belongs to the top ten.

This clonotype was sampled from a woman aged 25 to 39 with Graves' hyperthyroidism. The chain combines TRBV27 with TRBJ2-3; 7 bases agree with TRBD2. The sequenced sample was blood. This CDR3 is CASTPLASGSTDTQYF. The DNA of the CDR3 is TGTGCCAGCACTCCCCTCGCTAGCGGAAGCACAGATACGCAGTATTTT.